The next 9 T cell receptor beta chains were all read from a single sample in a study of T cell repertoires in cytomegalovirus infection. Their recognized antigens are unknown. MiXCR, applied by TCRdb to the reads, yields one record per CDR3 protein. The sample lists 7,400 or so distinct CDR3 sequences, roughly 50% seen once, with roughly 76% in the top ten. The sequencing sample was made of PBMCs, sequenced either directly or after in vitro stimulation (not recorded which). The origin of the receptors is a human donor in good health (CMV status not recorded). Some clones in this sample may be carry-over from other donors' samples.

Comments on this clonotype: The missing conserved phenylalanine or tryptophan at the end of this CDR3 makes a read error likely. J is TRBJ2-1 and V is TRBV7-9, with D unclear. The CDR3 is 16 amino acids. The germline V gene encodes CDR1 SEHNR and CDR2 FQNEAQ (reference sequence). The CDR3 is CASSVLGISTYKEQFC. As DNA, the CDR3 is TGTGCAAGCAGCGTGTTGGGAATATCCACCTACAAGGAGCAGTTCTGC.

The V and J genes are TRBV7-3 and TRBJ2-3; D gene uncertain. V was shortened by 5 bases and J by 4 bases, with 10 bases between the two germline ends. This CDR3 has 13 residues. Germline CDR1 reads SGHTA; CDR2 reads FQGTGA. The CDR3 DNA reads TGTGCCAGCAGCCGAGGCCCTCCAGATACGCAGTATTTT. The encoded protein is CASSRGPPDTQYF.

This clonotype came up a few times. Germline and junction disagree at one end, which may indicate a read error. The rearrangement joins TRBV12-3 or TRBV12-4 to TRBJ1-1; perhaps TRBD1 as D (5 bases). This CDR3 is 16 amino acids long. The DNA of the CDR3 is TGTGCCAGCAGCCTCAGGGTTTCCAAACATAGCACTGAATCTTTCTTT. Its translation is CASSLRVSKHSTESFF.

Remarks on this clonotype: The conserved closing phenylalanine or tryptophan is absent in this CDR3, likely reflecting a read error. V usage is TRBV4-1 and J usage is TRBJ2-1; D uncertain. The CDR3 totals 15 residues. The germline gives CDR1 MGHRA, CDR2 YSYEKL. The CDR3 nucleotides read TGCGCCAGCAGCCAAGATATGCCCTATTACAAGGAGCAGTTCTTA. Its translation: CASSQDMPYYKEQFL.

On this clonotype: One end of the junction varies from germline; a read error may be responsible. In DNA form, the CDR3 reads TGTTCCAGCAGCTTAATCGGGGTCATCTCCTACAATGAGAAGTTCTTC. Translating it yields CSSSLIGVISYNEKFF. This chain links TRBV7-9 with TRBJ2-1; D is possibly TRBD2 (5 bases). The V gene's germline CDR1 is SEHNR and CDR2 FQNEAQ (reference sequence). CDR3 length equals 16 residues.

The CDR3 DNA is TGTGCCAGCAGGGCAGGGGGCGGATATGGCTACACCTTC. It codes for CASRAGGGYGYTF. The V and J genes are TRBV12-3 or TRBV12-4 and TRBJ1-2; 8 nucleotides match TRBD1. Germline trimming cut 6 bases from V and 5 bases from J; bases unmatched to any gene: 5. The CDR3 totals 13 residues.

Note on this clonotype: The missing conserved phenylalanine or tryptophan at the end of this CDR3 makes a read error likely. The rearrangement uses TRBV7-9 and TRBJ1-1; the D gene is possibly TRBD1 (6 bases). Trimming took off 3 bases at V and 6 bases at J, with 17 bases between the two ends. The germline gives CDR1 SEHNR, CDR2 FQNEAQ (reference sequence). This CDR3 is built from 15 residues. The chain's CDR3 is CASSLPLGARPEAFL. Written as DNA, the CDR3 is TGTGCCAGCAGCTTGCCGCTGGGGGCGCGACCTGAAGCTTTCTTG.

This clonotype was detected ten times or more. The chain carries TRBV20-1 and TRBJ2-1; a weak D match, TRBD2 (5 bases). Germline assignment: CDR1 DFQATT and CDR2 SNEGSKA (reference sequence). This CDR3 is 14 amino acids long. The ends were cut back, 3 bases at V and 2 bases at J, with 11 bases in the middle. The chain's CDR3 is CSARGFGAYNEQFF. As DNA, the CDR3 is TGCAGTGCTAGGGGATTCGGGGCCTACAATGAGCAGTTCTTC.

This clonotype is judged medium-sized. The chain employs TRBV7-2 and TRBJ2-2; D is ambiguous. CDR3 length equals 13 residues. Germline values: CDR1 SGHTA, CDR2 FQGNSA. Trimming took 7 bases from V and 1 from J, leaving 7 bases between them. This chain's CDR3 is CASKERNTGELFF. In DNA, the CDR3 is TGTGCCAGCAAGGAGCGGAACACCGGGGAGCTGTTTTTT.